The 30 T cell receptor beta chains presented below share a single source sample, sequenced in a study of T cell changes during pregnancy in multiple sclerosis. Libraries were prepared by immunoSEQ multiplex PCR; TCRdb keeps only in-frame clonotypes and omits some of them. The data contain some 85,000 clones, about 94% of them seen just once; the ten biggest clones take up more than 0.8%. The source material was peripheral blood, sampled in the third trimester of pregnancy. These receptors all stem from a female donor with multiple sclerosis, enrolled in a pregnancy study.

CDR3 DNA sequence: TGTGCCAGCAGTGGGGGGGTGCCTGGCGGCTACTCCTACGAGCAGTACTTC. Protein: CASSGGVPGGYSYEQYF. The chain combines TRBV28 with TRBJ2-7, with 7 bases matching TRBD2. From germline, CDR1 is MDHEN and CDR2 SYDVKM. J lost 0 bases, V lost 5 bases, and 13 bases had no gene match. The CDR3 has 17 amino acids.

This sequence joins TRBV19 and TRBJ1-2; 7 bases map to TRBD1. V was pared by 7 bases and J by 4 bases, with 15 bases of the junction left unmatched. The V gene's germline CDR1 is LNHDA and CDR2 SQIVND (reference sequence). The CDR3 runs 16 residues. CDR3 residues: CASIATGVGASYGYTF. The DNA of the CDR3 is TGTGCCAGTATCGCCACAGGGGTAGGGGCCTCCTATGGCTACACCTTC.

This chain links TRBV19 with TRBJ1-1, with D possibly TRBD1 on 5 matching bases. The V and J ends lost 6 bases and 6 bases respectively, with 11 bases between them. There are 12 residues in the CDR3. CDR1 LNHDA and CDR2 SQIVND come from the germline V gene (reference sequence). The CDR3 DNA sequence: TGTGCCAGTAGCCTGGGGGGAGCTGAAGCTTTCTTT. Encoded protein: CASSLGGAEAFF.

In nucleotides, the CDR3 is TGTGCCTGGAGTGTAGCCCTCACCGGGGAGCTGTTTTTT. Its protein product is CAWSVALTGELFF. The V gene is TRBV30, the J gene TRBJ2-2; unclear D gene. Per the germline V gene, CDR1 is GTSNPN and CDR2 is SVGIG (reference sequence). CDR3 size: 13 residues. V shed 0 bases and J shed 4 bases, with 6 bases lying between them.

This clone was counted a single time. The chain has TRBV9 and TRBJ1-2, with 10 bases identical to TRBD1. Germline assignment: CDR1 SGDLS and CDR2 YYNGEE. The V and J ends lost 2 bases and 4 bases, in that order; junction bases with no gene match: 2. This CDR3 region has 14 residues. DNA for the CDR3: TGTGCCAGCAGCGTGGGGACAGGGGTCTATGGCTACACCTTC. Its translation is CASSVGTGVYGYTF.

CDR3 residues: CASRPRMNTEAFF. The CDR3 region has the DNA TGTGCCAGCAGACCGCGGATGAACACTGAAGCTTTCTTT. This chain connects TRBV27 to TRBJ1-1; D is undetermined. The CDR3 length is 13 residues. Germline V gene data show CDR1 as MNHEY and CDR2 as SMNVEV (reference sequence). Trimming removed 6 bases from V and 0 bases from J, with 8 bases in between.

CDR3 DNA: TGTGCCAGCAGTCCTGGGTCCAGGGAGGGCCGCTTGGCCGGGGAGCTGTTTTTT. This encodes CASSPGSREGRLAGELFF. The rearrangement joins TRBV25-1 to TRBJ2-2; TRBD2 agrees at 7 bases. J lost 6 bases, V lost 5 bases, and 18 bases had no gene match. The CDR3 extends over 18 amino acids. Germline CDR1 MGHDK, CDR2 SYGVNS. The whole variable domain, remainder taken from reference TRBV25-1 and TRBJ2-2, is EADIYQTPRYLVIGTGKKITLECSQTMGHDKMYWYQQDPGMELHLIHYSYGVNSTEKGDLSSESTVSRIRTEHFPLTLESARPSHTSQYLCASSPGSREGRLAGELFFGEGSRLTVL.

The rearrangement links TRBV27 to TRBJ2-1, with D uncertain. CDR1 MNHEY and CDR2 SMNVEV come from the germline V gene (reference sequence). The V and J ends lost 10 bases and 5 bases respectively, with 21 bases between them. The CDR3 has 15 residues. The CDR3 DNA reads as TGTGCCACCCAGCCTGCCACACCACTAAACAATGAGCAGTTCTTC. Its translation is CATQPATPLNNEQFF.

The chain is built from TRBV7-2 and TRBJ2-3; 9 bases are a match to TRBD2. Germline assignment: CDR1 SGHTA and CDR2 FQGNSA. V was clipped by 5 bases and J by 1 base; unmatched bases: 4. The CDR3 extends over 15 amino acids. CDR3 sequence: CASSIRTSGTDTQYF. The CDR3 DNA reads as TGTGCCAGCAGCATTAGGACTAGCGGCACAGATACGCAGTATTTT.

This sequence joins TRBV18 and TRBJ2-1; 7 positions match TRBD2. The CDR3 is made up of 16 amino acids. The junction had 7 bases not matched to a gene; V was cut back by 3 bases and J by 2 bases. Germline CDR1 KGHSH, CDR2 LQKENI. The CDR3 loop reads CASSPPGSGTYNEQFF. The DNA of the CDR3 is TGTGCCAGCTCACCTCCTGGGAGCGGGACCTACAATGAGCAGTTCTTC.

V gene TRBV9 combines with J gene TRBJ1-2, with TRBD1 matching over 7 bases. J gave up 6 bases and V 0 bases, and 11 bases lay outside the gene matches. The CDR3 runs to 16 residues. Germline loops: CDR1 SGDLS, CDR2 YYNGEE. The CDR3 DNA follows: TGTGCCAGCAGCGTAGGTCCGGGACAGTCGGTCGATGGCTACACCTTC. Amino acid sequence: CASSVGPGQSVDGYTF.

The gene calls are TRBV19 and TRBJ1-5; D possibly corresponds to TRBD1 (5 bases). Germline CDR1 is LNHDA and CDR2 is SQIVND (reference sequence). V shed 1 base and J shed 8 bases, with 15 bases lying between them. The CDR3 runs to 15 residues. CDR3 region: CASSIVGAGDKPQHF. For the CDR3, the DNA is TGTGCCAGTAGTATAGTAGGGGCAGGCGACAAGCCCCAGCATTTT.

The chain has TRBV27 and TRBJ2-1, with D possibly TRBD1 on 6 matching bases. Between the trimmed V and J ends, which lost 6 bases and 7 bases, there was a span of 13 bases. The CDR3 sequence is 13 residues long. CDR1 is MNHEY and CDR2 is SMNVEV in the germline V gene (reference sequence). This chain's CDR3 is CASSITRGNEQFF. The CDR3 DNA sequence: TGTGCCAGCAGCATTACCAGGGGTAATGAGCAGTTCTTC.

The chain couples TRBV27 to TRBJ1-1, with D possibly TRBD1 on 6 matching bases. Germline lookup yields CDR1 MNHEY and CDR2 SMNVEV (reference sequence). Trimming took off 6 bases at V and 0 bases at J, with 11 bases between the two ends. The CDR3 spans 14 residues. The CDR3 sequence is CASRQGIMNTEAFF. In DNA form, the CDR3 reads TGTGCCAGCAGGCAGGGGATAATGAACACTGAAGCTTTCTTT.

The rearrangement uses TRBV6-6 and TRBJ1-1, with TRBD1 matching over 9 bases. This CDR3 contains 14 residues. The germline CDR1 and CDR2 sequences are MNHNY and SVGAGI (reference sequence). The junction had 10 bases not matched to a gene; V was cut back by 4 bases and J by 10 bases. Here the CDR3 reads CASSSPGQGASAFF. The CDR3, as DNA: TGTGCCAGCAGTTCCCCGGGACAGGGAGCGTCAGCTTTCTTT.

Here the CDR3 reads CASSLGLEGYEQYF. The CDR3 DNA follows: TGTGCCAGCAGTTTAGGATTAGAGGGTTACGAGCAGTACTTC. The V call is TRBV28, the J call TRBJ2-7, with a possible D match to TRBD2 (5 bases). Germline loops: CDR1 MDHEN, CDR2 SYDVKM. CDR3 length: 14 amino acids. With 2 bases removed from V and 4 bases from J, the gap between germline ends came to 12 bases.

This rearrangement joins TRBV5-4 to TRBJ2-5; 7 positions match TRBD1. Germline V gene sequence: CDR1 SGHNT, CDR2 YYREEE (reference sequence). The length of the CDR3 is 15 residues. The V segment lost 3 bases and the J segment 0 bases; nucleotides outside the gene matches: 5. In DNA, the CDR3 is TGTGCCAGCAGCTCTACTACAGGGGACCAAGAGACCCAGTACTTC. This encodes CASSSTTGDQETQYF.

V and J are TRBV4-1 and TRBJ2-3; D remains unclear. The CDR3 sequence is 15 residues long. V was shortened by 0 bases and J by 5 bases, with 12 bases between the two germline ends. Germline V gene data show CDR1 as MGHRA and CDR2 as YSYEKL. The CDR3 DNA follows: TGCGCCAGCAGCCAAGATCCCCCCGGTGGAGATACGCAGTATTTT. Translation: CASSQDPPGGDTQYF.

The rearrangement joins TRBV6-1 to TRBJ2-7, with unresolved D. CDR3 length: 13 amino acids. Deletions cut 6 bases from V and 3 bases from J, with 12 bases between. The V gene's germline CDR1 is MNHNS and CDR2 SASEGT. CDR3 coding DNA: TGTGCCAGCAGCCTACTGAACAGCTACGAGCAGTACTTC. Translated, it gives CASSLLNSYEQYF.

The chain employs TRBV5-4 and TRBJ2-3; D unclear. Germline CDR1 is SGHNT and CDR2 is YYREEE (reference sequence). CDR3 size: 14 residues. The germline V and J ends were trimmed by 0 bases and 6 bases, with 11 bases remaining between them. The DNA of the CDR3 is TGTGCCAGCAGCTTGGCGGGTCCCGGGGATACGCAGTATTTT. Protein product: CASSLAGPGDTQYF.

V and J are TRBV29-1 and TRBJ2-4; a possible D gene is TRBD2 (6 bases). The germline gives CDR1 SQVTM, CDR2 ANQGSEA. This CDR3 has 16 amino acids. The V end was cut by 5 bases, the J end by 2 bases, with 19 bases between. In DNA, the CDR3 is TGCAGCGTTCCTAGCGACTCACGGGTTTCCAAAAACATTCAGTACTTC. Protein product: CSVPSDSRVSKNIQYF. Full variable domain (missing parts from reference TRBV29-1 and TRBJ2-4): SAVISQKPSRDICQRGTSLTIQCQVDSQVTMMFWYRQQPGQSLTLIATANQGSEATYESGFVIDKFPISRPNLTFSTLTVSNMSPEDSSIYLCSVPSDSRVSKNIQYFGAGTRLSVL.

The chain joins TRBV28 to TRBJ2-1; 13 bases line up with TRBD2. The CDR3 loop spans 16 amino acids. J lost 8 bases, V lost 6 bases, and 10 bases had no gene match. CDR1 is MDHEN and CDR2 is SYDVKM in the germline V gene. In DNA form, the CDR3 reads TGTGCCAGCAGCCTCGGACTAGCGGGAGTCTCCTATGAGCAGTTCTTC. Its translation: CASSLGLAGVSYEQFF.

The chain combines TRBV5-1 with TRBJ1-4, with 7 bases identical to TRBD1. Germline V CDR1 and CDR2: SGHRS, YFSETQ. The length of the CDR3 is 15 residues. The J segment lost 0 bases and the V segment lost 4 bases, leaving 3 bases of the junction unmatched. The CDR3 coding sequence is TGCGCCAGCAGCCCCCAGGGGGCAACTAATGAAAAACTGTTTTTT. It yields the protein CASSPQGATNEKLFF.

V gene TRBV14 combines with J gene TRBJ2-7; 8 bases fit TRBD2. Germline lookup yields CDR1 SGHDN and CDR2 FVKESK. The trim removed 4 bases at V and 4 bases at J, leaving 3 bases unmatched. The CDR3 length is 13 residues. CDR3 sequence reads: CASSPTSGYEQYF. The CDR3 DNA reads TGTGCCAGCAGCCCAACTAGCGGTTACGAGCAGTACTTC.

The rearrangement uses TRBV27 and TRBJ1-5, with 8 bases matching TRBD1. J was trimmed by 4 bases and V by 5 bases; bases with no gene match: 4. The CDR3 extends over 14 amino acids. Germline values: CDR1 MNHEY, CDR2 SMNVEV (reference sequence). The CDR3 DNA sequence: TGTGCCAGCAGTCCTGGACAGGGAAATCAGCCCCAGCATTTT. Translation: CASSPGQGNQPQHF.

The chain links TRBV27 to TRBJ1-1, with D uncertain. The CDR3 length is 14 residues. Deletions cut 6 bases from V and 4 bases from J, with 15 bases between. From germline, CDR1 is MNHEY and CDR2 SMNVEV (reference sequence). CDR3 sequence (DNA): TGTGCCAGCAGCCCCATTACGGGGAGCACTGAAGCTTTCTTT. This gives the protein CASSPITGSTEAFF.

The chain employs TRBV29-1 and TRBJ2-7; the match to TRBD1 covers 8 bases. J lost 3 bases, V lost 6 bases, and 13 bases had no gene match. The germline V gene encodes CDR1 SQVTM and CDR2 ANQGSEA. The CDR3 runs 15 residues. The DNA of the CDR3 is TGCAGCGTCCTTTACCGGGACAGGAACTACTACGAGCAGTACTTC. Translating it yields CSVLYRDRNYYEQYF.

Only one count was recorded for this clone. The chain employs TRBV27 and TRBJ1-5, with 11 nucleotides matching TRBD1. Per germline, CDR1 MNHEY and CDR2 SMNVEV (reference sequence). The CDR3 spans 18 residues. V lost 2 bases and J lost 4; bases outside the gene matches: 10. The CDR3 DNA follows: TGTGCCAGCAGTTTAAGGGCCGCGGGGACAGGGGGAAATCAGCCCCAGCATTTT. Translated: CASSLRAAGTGGNQPQHF.

The V gene is TRBV6-5, the J gene TRBJ2-1; 7 bases line up with TRBD2. Germline V gives CDR1 MNHEY, CDR2 SVGAGI. V lost 6 bases and J lost 7; bases outside the gene matches: 6. CDR3 size: 13 residues. CDR3 DNA: TGTGCCAGCAGCAGCTGGGAGGGAAATGAGCAGTTCTTC. Amino acids: CASSSWEGNEQFF.

The chain couples TRBV14 to TRBJ1-2; D possibly corresponds to TRBD1 (5 bases). This CDR3 has 14 amino acids. Between the trimmed V and J ends, which lost 3 bases and 8 bases, there was a span of 16 bases. Germline loops: CDR1 SGHDN, CDR2 FVKESK. As DNA, the CDR3 is TGTGCCAGCAGCCAGGCTCAGGGACTAATCGGCTACACCTTC. This translates into CASSQAQGLIGYTF.